This T cell receptor beta chain emerged from a study of control samples from healthy donors and cancer patients. The CDR3 is 15 amino acids. Germline CDR1 ENHRY, CDR2 SYGVKD. Trimming cost V 4 bases and J 0 bases, with 10 bases left between them. Sequencing was performed with immunoSEQ multiplex PCR; in TCRdb, only in-frame clones are kept and a portion is missing. Among 160,000 or so clones listed, 85% to 95% were seen once. The sequencing input was blood. This receptor was obtained from a man between 45 and 60 years old in good health. The chain combines TRBV10-3 with TRBJ1-3, with unresolved D. Here the CDR3 reads CAISAEVNSGNTIYF. CDR3 DNA: TGTGCCATCAGTGCCGAGGTTAACTCTGGAAACACCATATATTTT.